This passage covers 13 T cell receptor beta chains from one sample sequenced in a study of T cell responses to AZD1222 COVID-19 vaccine (dated by TCRdb to the early 2020s). Library construction relied on the immunoSEQ multiplex PCR assay. Imported from immuneACCESS, the table was reduced by TCRdb to in-frame sequences with V and J called. These copies leave out some clones; in studies compared against another copy, an unresolved V gene accounts for under half, and the cause of the remainder is not known. Recorded for this sample are more than 85,000 clones; approximately 90% of them occurred a single time. The ten largest account for approximately 8% of the sample. The time point label for this specimen denotes: baseline before first vaccination. The sample was peripheral blood, taken on day 0 of AZD1222 vaccination. The receptors derive from an adult in good health.

The chain couples TRBV5-1 to TRBJ1-2; D is unclear. Trimming cost V 4 bases and J 2 bases, with 15 bases left between them. There are 15 residues in the CDR3. Looked up from germline, CDR1 is SGHRS and CDR2 is YFSETQ. CDR3 sequence: CASSPGGSENYGYTF. DNA for the CDR3: TGCGCCAGCAGCCCCGGAGGCAGTGAGAACTATGGCTACACCTTC.

V gene TRBV12-3 or TRBV12-4 combines with J gene TRBJ1-2; D not certain. The CDR3 sequence is 13 residues long. With 2 bases removed from V and 0 bases from J, the gap between germline ends came to 4 bases. CDR3 sequence (DNA): TGTGCCAGCAGTTTACGGTCTAACTATGGCTACACCTTC. Encoded protein: CASSLRSNYGYTF.

The J gene is TRBJ2-1, the V gene TRBV11-2; D may be TRBD2 (5 bases). CDR1 and CDR2 from the germline V gene are SGHAT and FQNNGV. Trimming stripped 2 bases from V and 4 bases from J, with 12 bases between. This CDR3 is 15 amino acids long. The CDR3 here is CASSLNTGFYNEQFF. The CDR3 DNA follows: TGTGCCAGCAGCTTAAACACGGGATTTTACAATGAGCAGTTCTTC. Complete variable domain (other parts from reference TRBV11-2 and TRBJ2-1): EAGVAQSPRYKIIEKRQSVAFWCNPISGHATLYWYQQILGQGPKLLIQFQNNGVVDDSQLPKDRFSAERLKGVDSTLKIQPAKLEDSAVYLCASSLNTGFYNEQFFGPGTRLTVL.

The chain has TRBV20-1 and TRBJ1-2; D uncertain. Germline CDR1 DFQATT, CDR2 SNEGSKA (reference sequence). This CDR3 is built from 10 residues. The V end was cut by 5 bases, the J end by 7 bases, with 8 bases between. The CDR3 DNA sequence: TGCAGTGCTGGCGAGGTTGGCTACACCTTC. It is translated as CSAGEVGYTF.

The chain uses TRBV30 and TRBJ2-2; tentative D call: TRBD1 (6 bases). Trimming pared 3 bases from V and 5 bases from J, leaving 16 bases between. This CDR3 spans 15 amino acids. Germline CDR1 GTSNPN, CDR2 SVGIG (reference sequence). The CDR3 nucleotides read TGTGCCTGGAGCGGGACACCTGGGAGAACCGGGGAGCTGTTTTTT. The encoded protein is CAWSGTPGRTGELFF.

V and J are TRBV6-5 and TRBJ1-3; D perhaps matches TRBD1 (5 bases). Deletions cut 2 bases from V and 2 bases from J, with 7 bases between. Germline values: CDR1 MNHEY, CDR2 SVGAGI. The CDR3 contains 14 residues. The CDR3 DNA is TGTGCCAGCAGTTACGGGACGGCTGGAAACACCATATATTTT. Translation gives CASSYGTAGNTIYF.

The chain joins TRBV10-1 to TRBJ2-3; 8 bases fit TRBD2. The CDR3 has 16 amino acids. The germline gives CDR1 WNHNN, CDR2 SYGVQD (reference sequence). J lost 5 bases, V lost 3 bases, and 10 bases had no gene match. CDR3 nucleotide sequence: TGCGCCAGCAGTGAAGGAAGCGGGGGTTTAGGAGATACGCAGTATTTT. This translates into CASSEGSGGLGDTQYF.

The chain uses TRBV19 and TRBJ2-3; 11 bases fit TRBD1. The CDR3 is 15 amino acids. Germline CDR1 is LNHDA and CDR2 is SQIVND (reference sequence). V was clipped by 5 bases and J by 3 bases; unmatched bases: 4. The CDR3 reads CASSPDRGLTDTQYF. The CDR3 DNA is TGTGCCAGTAGTCCGGACAGGGGGCTAACAGATACGCAGTATTTT. Full variable domain (rest looked up from reference TRBV19 and TRBJ2-3): DGGITQSPKYLFRKEGQNVTLSCEQNLNHDAMYWYRQDPGQGLRLIYYSQIVNDFQKGDIAEGYSVSREKKESFPLTVTSAQKNPTAFYLCASSPDRGLTDTQYFGPGTRLTVL.

This clone has just one count. J is TRBJ1-4 and V is TRBV29-1; a weak D match, TRBD1 (5 bases). This CDR3 comprises 12 residues. Germline V gene sequence: CDR1 SQVTM, CDR2 ANQGSEA. V was cut by 5 bases and J by 3 bases, with 7 bases left in between. The CDR3 loop is CSVLGANEKLFF. CDR3 sequence (DNA): TGCAGCGTTCTAGGGGCTAATGAAAAACTGTTTTTT.

The rearrangement links TRBV3-1 (or the pseudogene TRBV3-2) to TRBJ1-4; 8 bases are a match to TRBD1. The CDR3 runs 15 residues. With 4 bases clipped from V and 5 bases from J, the junction kept 6 bases outside the gene matches. CDR1 is LGHDT, CDR2 YNNKEL, per germline (reference sequence). CDR3 in amino acids: CASSPSGQVNEKLFF. CDR3 sequence (DNA): TGTGCCAGCAGCCCATCGGGACAGGTGAATGAAAAACTGTTTTTT.

The rearrangement joins TRBV28 to TRBJ2-3, with D uncertain. The V end was cut by 3 bases, the J end by 5 bases, with 3 bases between. Germline V gives CDR1 MDHEN, CDR2 SYDVKM. The CDR3 loop spans 11 amino acids. This CDR3 reads CASSLGDTQYF. CDR3 nucleotide sequence: TGTGCCAGCAGTTTGGGAGATACGCAGTATTTT.

This clone came up once. The genes are TRBV30 and TRBJ1-6; 7 bases line up with TRBD1. Trimming cost V 2 bases and J 5 bases; bases outside gene matches: 9. Germline V gives CDR1 GTSNPN, CDR2 SVGIG (reference sequence). The CDR3 is 16 amino acids. DNA for the CDR3: TGTGCCTGGAGTAAGGTCTTAGACAGGGATAATTCACCCCTCCACTTT. As protein: CAWSKVLDRDNSPLHF.

V and J are TRBV10-1 and TRBJ2-7; 7 bases agree with TRBD1. This CDR3 has 14 amino acids. V trimming: 3 bases; J trimming: 0 bases; junction bases outside the gene matches: 2. CDR1 and CDR2 (germline): WNHNN, SYGVQD (reference sequence). The CDR3 DNA sequence: TGCGCCAGCAGTGACCCAGGGGGCTCCTACGAGCAGTACTTC. Amino acid sequence: CASSDPGGSYEQYF.